The rows below give T cell receptor beta chains drawn from one sample of a study of beta chain features in type 1 diabetes. The assay was immunoSEQ multiplex PCR, and TCRdb's table has in-frame clones only and misses some. The sample lists around 19,000 clones, approximately 50% occurring once. The sample comprised stem cell memory CD4+ T cells from blood. These receptors came from a man aged 18 to 30 in good health. CDR3s include the opening cysteine and the closing phenylalanine or tryptophan. Each record gives: J gene, clone size, D gene, V gene, CDR3 protein, CDR3 DNA. The D gene is left open where the match is weak. Not every row has a clone size; where given, it reads once, few, many or a size class.

J gene: TRBJ1-6
clone size: .
D gene: .
V gene: TRBV27
CDR3 protein: CASSLEGRVSSPLHF
CDR3 DNA: TGTGCCAGCAGTTTGGAGGGCAGGGTCTCTTCACCCCTCCACTTT

J gene: TRBJ2-3
clone size: .
D gene: .
V gene: TRBV19
CDR3 protein: CASSPDRPTDTQYF
CDR3 DNA: TGTGCCAGTAGCCCCGACAGACCCACAGATACGCAGTATTTT

J gene: TRBJ1-2
clone size: .
D gene: .
V gene: TRBV30
CDR3 protein: CAWSVTGFGYTF
CDR3 DNA: TGTGCCTGGAGCGTTACAGGGTTTGGCTACACCTTC

J gene: TRBJ1-1
clone size: .
D gene: TRBD1
V gene: TRBV19
CDR3 protein: CASSIDAGQGRPNTEAFF
CDR3 DNA: TGTGCCAGTAGTATAGATGCAGGACAGGGCCGTCCGAACACTGAAGCTTTCTTT

J gene: TRBJ2-1
clone size: .
D gene: TRBD2
V gene: TRBV5-1
CDR3 protein: CASSLLLAGSSYNEQFF
CDR3 DNA: TGCGCCAGCAGCTTGTTATTAGCGGGTAGCTCCTACAATGAGCAGTTCTTC

J gene: TRBJ1-4
clone size: few
D gene: TRBD1
V gene: TRBV7-9
CDR3 protein: CASSSTDRGWNEKLFF
CDR3 DNA: TGTGCCAGCAGCTCTACCGACAGGGGATGGAATGAAAAACTGTTTTTT

J gene: TRBJ1-3
clone size: .
D gene: .
V gene: TRBV14
CDR3 protein: CASSPHRDTTSSLYF
CDR3 DNA: TGTGCCAGCAGCCCTCACAGGGACACCACCTCATCCCTATATTTT

J gene: TRBJ2-2
clone size: .
D gene: .
V gene: TRBV5-1
CDR3 protein: CASSLGQNTGELFF
CDR3 DNA: TGCGCCAGCAGCTTGGGTCAGAACACCGGGGAGCTGTTTTTT

J gene: TRBJ1-1
clone size: .
D gene: TRBD1
V gene: TRBV18
CDR3 protein: CASSPRPAGTGGRTEAFF
CDR3 DNA: TGTGCCAGCTCACCAAGACCTGCCGGGACAGGGGGCCGCACTGAAGCTTTCTTT

J gene: TRBJ2-1
clone size: .
D gene: .
V gene: TRBV2
CDR3 protein: CASSVLTYNEQFF
CDR3 DNA: TGTGCCAGCAGTGTTCTCACTTACAATGAGCAGTTCTTC

J gene: TRBJ1-4
clone size: .
D gene: .
V gene: TRBV5-1
CDR3 protein: CASSLNSATGITNEKLFF
CDR3 DNA: TGCGCCAGCAGCTTGAATAGTGCCACAGGGATAACTAATGAAAAACTGTTTTTT

J gene: TRBJ2-3
clone size: .
D gene: .
V gene: TRBV5-8
CDR3 protein: CASSLGGDTQYF
CDR3 DNA: TGTGCCAGCAGCTTGGGCGGGGATACGCAGTATTTT

J gene: TRBJ2-3
clone size: .
D gene: TRBD1
V gene: TRBV27
CDR3 protein: CASSLSLAGGLGTQYF
CDR3 DNA: TGTGCCAGCAGTTTATCGTTGGCAGGGGGCTTAGGTACGCAGTATTTT

J gene: TRBJ2-3
clone size: once
D gene: .
V gene: TRBV4-3
CDR3 protein: CASSQAGVLTFTDTQYF
CDR3 DNA: TGCGCCAGCAGCCAAGCGGGTGTCCTCACCTTCACAGATACGCAGTATTTT

J gene: TRBJ2-1
clone size: once
D gene: TRBD2
V gene: TRBV5-1
CDR3 protein: CASSLVSSGRFYNEQFF
CDR3 DNA: TGCGCCAGCAGCTTGGTTTCTAGCGGGAGGTTCTACAATGAGCAGTTCTTC

J gene: TRBJ2-7
clone size: .
D gene: TRBD2
V gene: TRBV5-1
CDR3 protein: CASSPLAGFSYEQYF
CDR3 DNA: TGCGCCAGCAGCCCACTAGCGGGATTCTCCTACGAGCAGTACTTC

J gene: TRBJ2-5
clone size: .
D gene: .
V gene: TRBV28
CDR3 protein: CASIATPWQGRETQYF
CDR3 DNA: TGTGCCAGCATCGCGACCCCCTGGCAGGGGAGAGAGACCCAGTACTTC